Listed here are 27 T cell receptor beta chains from one sample, sequenced in a study of CD8+ T cells in alopecia areata. cDNA serving as the sequencing template came from extracted, reverse transcribed RNA. Method: immunoSEQ multiplex PCR; TCRdb's copy keeps in-frame clones and lacks some. The sample yields 150,000 or so clones, 45% to 60% seen once. Sequencing was carried out using CD4+ T cells sorted from blood. The receptors here all came from a human donor with alopecia areata.

This sequence joins TRBV7-8 and TRBJ1-1; unclear D gene. This CDR3 region has 11 residues. The V end lost 3 bases, the J end lost 3 bases, and 2 bases lay between the germline ends. Looked up from germline, CDR1 is SGHVS and CDR2 is FQNEAQ. CDR3 loop: CASSFDTEAFF. In DNA form, the CDR3 reads TGTGCCAGCAGCTTCGACACTGAAGCTTTCTTT.

The CDR3 region has the DNA TGCAGCGTTGGAACCGTAGCGGGATTACCCCACGAGCAGTACTTC. Encoded protein: CSVGTVAGLPHEQYF. The chain uses TRBV29-1 and TRBJ2-7, with 8 bases that match TRBD2. The germline V gene has CDR1 SQVTM and CDR2 ANQGSEA. V dropped 4 bases and J dropped 5; count of bases not matched to a gene: 13. The CDR3 runs to 15 residues.

This clone turned up a few times. V usage is TRBV9 and J usage is TRBJ2-7; D may be TRBD2 (6 bases). Per germline, CDR1 SGDLS and CDR2 YYNGEE. Trimming took 0 bases from V and 4 from J, leaving 17 bases between them. The CDR3 has 16 amino acids. The CDR3 spells CASSVDSFGGTYEQYF. As DNA, the CDR3 is TGTGCCAGCAGCGTAGATTCTTTCGGAGGGACGTACGAGCAGTACTTC.

The table lists this clone with a few counts. This chain links TRBV29-1 with TRBJ2-1; D ambiguous. Per the germline V gene, CDR1 is SQVTM and CDR2 is ANQGSEA. This CDR3 contains 15 residues. The V end was cut by 6 bases, the J end by 2 bases, with 17 bases between. CDR3 DNA: TGCAGCGTCCCTGGCTGGGCAGGAGCCTACAATGAGCAGTTCTTC. This sequence encodes CSVPGWAGAYNEQFF.

The J gene is TRBJ1-2, the V gene TRBV6-1, with D hard to call. Looked up from germline, CDR1 is MNHNS and CDR2 is SASEGT. The length of the CDR3 is 14 residues. Between the trimmed V and J ends, which lost 8 bases and 2 bases, there was a span of 15 bases. The CDR3 DNA sequence: TGTGCCAGCGTGCTGATCGGTAGGAACTATGGCTACACCTTC. Its protein product is CASVLIGRNYGYTF.

This clone was observed once. This chain uses TRBV5-6 with TRBJ2-1; D remains unclear. Germline assignment: CDR1 SGHDT and CDR2 YYEEEE. V lost 3 bases, J lost 3 bases, and 4 bases lay in between. The CDR3 extends over 12 amino acids. CDR3 sequence: CASSSYYNEQFF. In nucleotides, the CDR3 is TGTGCCAGCAGCTCCTACTACAATGAGCAGTTCTTC. The full variable domain, in which reference TRBV5-6 and TRBJ2-1 provide the parts outside the CDR3, is DAGVTQSPTHLIKTRGQQVTLRCSPKSGHDTVSWYQQALGQGPQFIFQYYEEEERQRGNFPDRFSGHQFPNYSSELNVNALLLGDSALYLCASSSYYNEQFFGPGTRLTVL.

The chain uses TRBV5-1 and TRBJ2-6; the D gene is possibly TRBD1 (5 bases). V was cut by 6 bases and J by 0 bases, with 13 bases left in between. Per the germline V gene, CDR1 is SGHRS and CDR2 is YFSETQ. The CDR3 length is 16 residues. The CDR3 DNA reads as TGCGCCAGCAATCAGGGCCAAAGCTCTGGGGCCAACGTCCTGACTTTC. This translates into CASNQGQSSGANVLTF.

The chain joins TRBV10-3 to TRBJ2-5, with D possibly TRBD2 on 5 matching bases. The germline CDR1 and CDR2 sequences are ENHRY and SYGVKD. The CDR3 sequence is 12 residues long. Trimming left V 6 bases short and J 3 bases short, with 8 bases between. As DNA, the CDR3 is TGTGCCATCAGGGCAGCGGAAGAGACCCAGTACTTC. Translating gives CAIRAAEETQYF.

The chain joins TRBV5-1 to TRBJ1-3; D is undetermined. V lost 0 bases to trimming and J lost 0 bases, with 10 bases between them. Germline assignment: CDR1 SGHRS and CDR2 YFSETQ. The CDR3 sequence is 16 residues long. CDR3: CASSLDGSFSGNTIYF. As DNA, the CDR3 is TGCGCCAGCAGCTTGGATGGGTCGTTCTCTGGAAACACCATATATTTT.

V is TRBV11-1 and J is TRBJ2-7; 7 positions agree with TRBD2. V shed 5 bases, J shed 2 bases, and the junction held 12 bases outside the gene matches. Germline V gene lookup returns CDR1 SGHAT and CDR2 FQDESV (reference sequence). The CDR3 sequence is 16 residues long. The CDR3 sequence is CASSAGGGLGPYEQYF. In nucleotides, the CDR3 is TGTGCCAGCAGCGCAGGCGGGGGACTCGGGCCCTACGAGCAGTACTTC.

The CDR3 here is CSVRKIRGGGELFF. Written as DNA, the CDR3 is TGCAGCGTTAGAAAGATCAGGGGCGGCGGGGAGCTGTTTTTT. The chain recombines TRBV29-1 with TRBJ2-2, with D tentatively TRBD1 (6 bases). CDR3 length equals 14 residues. The germline V and J ends were trimmed by 5 bases and 7 bases, with 17 bases remaining between them. CDR1 and CDR2 from the germline V gene are SQVTM and ANQGSEA.

This chain links TRBV5-1 with TRBJ2-3; D remains ambiguous. The CDR3 contains 16 residues. Germline values: CDR1 SGHRS, CDR2 YFSETQ. Trimming cost V 1 base and J 2 bases, with 14 bases left between them. The CDR3 DNA follows: TGCGCCAGCAGCTTGCAGGCAGTAGGCCTCACAGATACGCAGTATTTT. Translation: CASSLQAVGLTDTQYF.

This clone was seen a few times. The chain joins TRBV30 to TRBJ2-2; TRBD1 matches at 10 bases. The V and J ends lost 6 bases and 6 bases, in that order; junction bases with no gene match: 10. The CDR3 covers 15 residues. The germline V gene encodes CDR1 GTSNPN and CDR2 SVGIG (reference sequence). The chain's CDR3 is CACTRDRGFSGELFF. CDR3 nucleotide sequence: TGTGCCTGTACCCGGGACAGGGGCTTCTCCGGGGAGCTGTTTTTT.

V usage is TRBV30 and J usage is TRBJ2-1, with 8 positions matching TRBD1. Germline V gene sequence: CDR1 GTSNPN, CDR2 SVGIG (reference sequence). This CDR3 spans 17 amino acids. V was clipped by 0 bases and J by 8 bases; unmatched bases: 15. The CDR3 DNA sequence: TGTGCCTGGAGTGTACCCGGGACAGGCATATGGTACGATGAGCAGTTCTTC. Translating gives CAWSVPGTGIWYDEQFF.

V is TRBV29-1 and J is TRBJ1-2; D remains ambiguous. The germline V gene has CDR1 SQVTM and CDR2 ANQGSEA. The ends were cut back, 6 bases at V and 2 bases at J, with 10 bases in the middle. The CDR3 extends over 12 amino acids. CDR3 amino acids: CSVRTDNYGYTF. Written as DNA, the CDR3 is TGCAGCGTGAGAACAGACAACTATGGCTACACCTTC.

The chain recombines TRBV14 with TRBJ2-1; D uncertain. V lost 4 bases and J lost 13, with 23 bases in between. The CDR3 sequence is 15 residues long. Germline CDR1 SGHDN, CDR2 FVKESK. Written as DNA, the CDR3 is TGTGCCAGCAGCCCTGACCGACCGAGGAAGGATTCTCAGTTCTTC. It yields the protein CASSPDRPRKDSQFF.

As to this clone: Other DNA sequences in the same sample also yield this CDR3. This rearrangement joins TRBV30 to TRBJ2-1; D is unresolved. CDR3 length: 13 amino acids. Germline V lookup: CDR1 GTSNPN, CDR2 SVGIG (reference sequence). Trimming cost V 0 bases and J 5 bases, with 8 bases left between them. Here the CDR3 DNA reads TGTGCCTGGAGTGTTCGACGGGACAATGAGCAGTTCTTC. Its protein product is CAWSVRRDNEQFF. Drawing the rest from reference TRBV30 and TRBJ2-1, the complete variable domain is SQTIHQWPATLVQPVGSPLSLECTVEGTSNPNLYWYRQAAGRGLQLLFYSVGIGQISSEVPQNLSASRPQDRQFILSSKKLLLSDSGFYLCAWSVRRDNEQFFGPGTRLTVL.

V is TRBV6-5 and J is TRBJ2-7, with 9 bases identical to TRBD2. Losses at the gene ends were 6 bases for V and 6 bases for J; bases not matched to a gene: 6. CDR3 length: 13 amino acids. The V gene's germline CDR1 is MNHEY and CDR2 SVGAGI. The CDR3 DNA follows: TGTGCCAGCAGATTAGCGGGAGCTTTCGAGCAGTACTTC. As protein: CASRLAGAFEQYF.

The chain joins TRBV5-6 to TRBJ2-5; TRBD2 matches at 8 bases. From germline, CDR1 is SGHDT and CDR2 YYEEEE. With 3 bases clipped from V and 7 bases from J, the junction kept 17 bases outside the gene matches. The CDR3 has 17 residues. CDR3 coding DNA: TGTGCCAGCAGCTCCAACGCCGCTCGAGCGGGAGTGGGGACCCAGTACTTC. Amino acids: CASSSNAARAGVGTQYF.

The chain links TRBV5-1 to TRBJ1-1; D might be TRBD1 (5 bases). V was trimmed by 1 base and J by 5 bases, leaving 15 bases between them. Germline V gene sequence: CDR1 SGHRS, CDR2 YFSETQ. CDR3 length equals 15 residues. CDR3 protein: CASSLSLQGGTEAFF. CDR3 nucleotides: TGCGCCAGCAGCTTGTCGCTCCAGGGCGGAACTGAAGCTTTCTTT. The variable domain in full, with the rest retrieved from reference TRBV5-1 and TRBJ1-1, is KAGVTQTPRYLIKTRGQQVTLSCSPISGHRSVSWYQQTPGQGLQFLFEYFSETQRNKGNFPGRFSGRQFSNSRSEMNVSTLELGDSALYLCASSLSLQGGTEAFFGQGTRLTVV.

The genes are TRBV5-1 and TRBJ2-7; D not resolved. The germline V gene has CDR1 SGHRS and CDR2 YFSETQ. The V end lost 4 bases, the J end lost 2 bases, and 13 bases lay between the germline ends. This CDR3 contains 14 residues. The DNA of the CDR3 is TGCGCCAGCAGCCCCACGCCTACCCCCTACGAGCAGTACTTC. Its translation is CASSPTPTPYEQYF.

The chain is built from TRBV20-1 and TRBJ2-3; the D gene is possibly TRBD2 (5 bases). CDR1 and CDR2 from the germline V gene are DFQATT and SNEGSKA (reference sequence). With 2 bases removed from V and 7 bases from J, the gap between germline ends came to 7 bases. This CDR3 has 11 amino acids. The CDR3 sequence is CSARLGNTQYF. The CDR3 nucleotides read TGCAGTGCTAGACTCGGGAATACGCAGTATTTT.

This clone was seen just once. This chain links TRBV29-1 with TRBJ1-5; D remains ambiguous. CDR1 and CDR2 from the germline V gene are SQVTM and ANQGSEA. The CDR3 consists of 12 residues. The V gene lost 4 bases and the J gene lost 0 bases, with 4 bases spanning the gap. The CDR3 nucleotides are TGCAGCGTTGCAGCTAGCAATCAGCCCCAGCATTTT. This sequence encodes CSVAASNQPQHF.

CDR3 in DNA: TGTGCCAGCAGTACCCTGGACAGTCGCAGCTACGAGCAGTACTTC. This codes for CASSTLDSRSYEQYF. V gene TRBV6-5 combines with J gene TRBJ2-7, with D perhaps matching TRBD1 (6 bases). The CDR3 totals 15 residues. Trimming took 5 bases from V and 3 from J, leaving 17 bases between them. CDR1 MNHEY and CDR2 SVGAGI come from the germline V gene.

This clone was seen more than once but under ten times. The V and J genes are TRBV30 and TRBJ1-1, with TRBD1 matching over 9 bases. This CDR3 spans 12 amino acids. Germline lookup yields CDR1 GTSNPN and CDR2 SVGIG (reference sequence). V lost 2 bases and J lost 8; bases outside the gene matches: 3. The CDR3: CAWSTGGLEAFF. The CDR3 DNA is TGTGCCTGGAGTACAGGGGGCCTGGAAGCTTTCTTT.

The chain uses TRBV5-4 and TRBJ2-5; no clear D. The CDR3 spans 13 residues. The germline CDR1 and CDR2 sequences are SGHNT and YYREEE (reference sequence). The V and J ends lost 2 bases and 0 bases respectively, with 5 bases between them. This chain's CDR3 is CASSFVDQETQYF. The CDR3 DNA sequence: TGTGCCAGCAGCTTCGTCGACCAAGAGACCCAGTACTTC.

The chain employs TRBV7-9 and TRBJ2-1, with 10 bases that match TRBD2. J gave up 7 bases and V 5 bases, and 14 bases lay outside the gene matches. The CDR3 length is 17 residues. Germline lookup yields CDR1 SEHNR and CDR2 FQNEAQ (reference sequence). CDR3 nucleotide sequence: TGTGCCAGCAGCCCTACCAGGCTAGCGGGAGTGAGGAATGAGCAGTTCTTC. It specifies CASSPTRLAGVRNEQFF. The complete variable domain, with remaining parts taken from reference TRBV7-9 and TRBJ2-1, reads DTGVSQNPRHKITKRGQNVTFRCDPISEHNRLYWYRQTLGQGPEFLTYFQNEAQLEKSRLLSDRFSAERPKGSFSTLEIQRTEQGDSAMYLCASSPTRLAGVRNEQFFGPGTRLTVL.